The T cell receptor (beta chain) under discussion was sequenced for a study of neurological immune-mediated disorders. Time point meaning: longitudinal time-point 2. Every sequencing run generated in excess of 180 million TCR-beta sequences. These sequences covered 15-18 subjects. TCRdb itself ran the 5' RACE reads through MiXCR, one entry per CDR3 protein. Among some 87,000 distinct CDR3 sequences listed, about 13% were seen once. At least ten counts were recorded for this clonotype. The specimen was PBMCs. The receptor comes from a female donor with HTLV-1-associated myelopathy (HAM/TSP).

The CDR3 nucleotides are TGCAGCGTTAAAGCCCCCGGGACTAGCGGGGGGAATACGCAGTATTTT. Translation: CSVKAPGTSGGNTQYF. This chain joins TRBV29-1 and TRBJ2-3, with 15 nucleotides matching TRBD2. V was clipped by 5 bases and J by 7 bases; unmatched bases: 10. The CDR3 runs to 16 residues. Per the germline V gene, CDR1 is SQVTM and CDR2 is ANQGSEA.